One sample yielded the 30 T cell receptor beta chains listed below, sequenced in a study of identical twins. From the 5' RACE reads, TCRdb called clonotypes with MiXCR, one entry per CDR3 protein. The table has approximately 1.8 million distinct CDR3 sequences, roughly a third seen once. Specimen: cord blood. These receptors were obtained from a newborn girl in good health.

This clonotype has ten or more counts. This rearrangement joins TRBV12-3 or TRBV12-4 to TRBJ1-2; D unclear. The CDR3 is 13 amino acids. V was cut by 1 base and J by 4 bases, with 7 bases left in between. This CDR3 reads CASSLDPFYGYTF. The CDR3 DNA reads as TGTGCCAGCAGTTTAGACCCCTTCTATGGCTACACCTTC.

This clonotype was picked up a small number of times. The V call is TRBV7-2, the J call TRBJ2-7; TRBD2 matches at 11 bases. Germline V gene data show CDR1 as SGHTA and CDR2 as FQGNSA. J gave up 7 bases and V 5 bases, and 13 bases lay outside the gene matches. The CDR3 spans 16 residues. The CDR3 protein is CASSAPYGLAGGEQYF. DNA for the CDR3: TGTGCCAGCAGCGCACCCTACGGACTAGCGGGTGGGGAGCAGTACTTC.

The V gene is TRBV7-2, the J gene TRBJ2-7; D remains unclear. Germline values: CDR1 SGHTA, CDR2 FQGNSA. V lost 1 base to trimming and J lost 2 bases, with 12 bases between them. The CDR3 is made up of 15 amino acids. The DNA of the CDR3 is TGTGCCAGCAGCTTAGTCGGGCAGGTAACCTACGAGCAGTACTTC. Its translation: CASSLVGQVTYEQYF.

The chain has TRBV5-6 and TRBJ2-7; no definite D call. CDR3 size: 13 residues. Germline CDR1 SGHDT, CDR2 YYEEEE. Deletions cut 0 bases from V and 0 bases from J, with 4 bases between. The CDR3 is CASSLENSYEQYF. In nucleotides, the CDR3 is TGTGCCAGCAGCTTGGAAAACTCCTACGAGCAGTACTTC.

V gene TRBV15 combines with J gene TRBJ2-5; D gene ambiguous. CDR3 length equals 14 residues. V lost 2 bases and J 5 bases, leaving 12 bases between the germline ends. Germline lookup yields CDR1 LNHNV and CDR2 YYDKDF (reference sequence). The CDR3 DNA is TGTGCCACCAGCAGAAAGCCCCCCCCCGAGACCCAGTACTTC. Its translation is CATSRKPPPETQYF.

The chain carries TRBV6-5 and TRBJ2-6; the match to TRBD2 covers 12 bases. The CDR3 is 18 residues long. V was clipped by 3 bases and J by 2 bases; unmatched bases: 5. Per the germline V gene, CDR1 is MNHEY and CDR2 is SVGAGI. This CDR3 reads CASSYWASGRAGANVLTF. The CDR3 DNA reads TGTGCCAGCAGTTATTGGGCTAGCGGGAGGGCTGGGGCCAACGTCCTGACTTTC.

This clonotype came up a few times. V and J are TRBV7-9 and TRBJ2-1, with 11 bases identical to TRBD2. CDR1 SEHNR and CDR2 FQNEAQ come from the germline V gene (reference sequence). V was clipped by 0 bases and J by 1 base; unmatched bases: 2. The CDR3 consists of 17 residues. The CDR3 DNA reads TGTGCCAGCAGCTTAGCTCGGACTAGCGGGTCCTACAATGAGCAGTTCTTC. It is translated as CASSLARTSGSYNEQFF.

The V and J genes are TRBV11-1 and TRBJ2-1, with TRBD2 matching over 11 bases. The germline gives CDR1 SGHAT, CDR2 FQDESV (reference sequence). With V trimmed by 1 base and J by 0 bases, 14 bases remained unmatched. The CDR3 is made up of 21 amino acids. The CDR3 nucleotides read TGTGCCAGCAGCTTAGTATTAGGGCTAGCGGGAGGACCGAGCTCCTACAATGAGCAGTTCTTC. This gives the protein CASSLVLGLAGGPSSYNEQFF.

At least ten counts were recorded for this clonotype. The CDR3 DNA is TGTGCCAGCAGCTTAATTGATAGCTCCTACAATGAGCAGTTCTTC. Its protein is CASSLIDSSYNEQFF. This sequence joins TRBV7-2 and TRBJ2-1; D unresolved. Germline V CDR1 and CDR2: SGHTA, FQGNSA. The CDR3 runs 15 residues. V lost 2 bases, J lost 0 bases, and 8 bases lay in between.

The rearrangement uses TRBV7-9 and TRBJ2-5; 7 bases agree with TRBD2. The closer fit of TRBJ2-7 to the DNA end suggests the J call may be wrong. Per the germline V gene, CDR1 is SEHNR and CDR2 is FQNEAQ (reference sequence). This CDR3 has 14 residues. CDR3 residues: CASSVSAGEDEQYF. The CDR3 DNA follows: TGTGCCAGCAGCGTTAGCGCGGGAGAGGACGAGCAGTACTTC.

The sample holds one count of this clonotype. The rearrangement joins TRBV5-5 to TRBJ1-1; D is undetermined. V was trimmed by 1 base and J by 0 bases, leaving 10 bases between them. The germline CDR1 and CDR2 sequences are SGHKS and YYEKEE (reference sequence). The CDR3 has 15 residues. CDR3 loop: CASSLRTEMNTEAFF. In DNA, the CDR3 is TGTGCCAGCAGCTTGCGGACCGAGATGAACACTGAAGCTTTCTTT.

This clonotype has more than one count but fewer than ten. J is TRBJ2-1 and V is TRBV11-2, with a tentative D call TRBD2 (6 bases). This CDR3 has 15 residues. Germline V gives CDR1 SGHAT, CDR2 FQNNGV. Trimming removed 8 bases from V and 4 bases from J, with 18 bases in between. The CDR3 DNA sequence: TGTGCCAGCTCCAAAAGGGGCGGGAATTACAATGAGCAGTTCTTC. This codes for CASSKRGGNYNEQFF. The full variable domain, with the rest looked up from reference TRBV11-2 and TRBJ2-1, is EAGVAQSPRYKIIEKRQSVAFWCNPISGHATLYWYQQILGQGPKLLIQFQNNGVVDDSQLPKDRFSAERLKGVDSTLKIQPAKLEDSAVYLCASSKRGGNYNEQFFGPGTRLTVL.

This clonotype was observed a handful of times. The chain employs TRBV10-3 and TRBJ1-5; 7 positions agree with TRBD1. J was trimmed by 7 bases and V by 2 bases; bases with no gene match: 2. The CDR3 contains 13 residues. From germline, CDR1 is ENHRY and CDR2 SYGVKD. In nucleotides, the CDR3 is TGTGCCATCAGTGAGGGGGACAGCCAGCCCCAGCATTTT. Its protein is CAISEGDSQPQHF.

The chain carries TRBV7-2 and TRBJ2-2; tentatively, D is TRBD2 (6 bases). CDR3 size: 16 residues. Trimming removed 2 bases from V and 2 bases from J, with 12 bases in between. The germline V gene has CDR1 SGHTA and CDR2 FQGNSA. This CDR3 is CASSLSGTSNTGELFF. The CDR3 DNA follows: TGTGCCAGCAGCTTATCCGGGACTTCAAACACCGGGGAGCTGTTTTTT.

This clonotype was seen many times. This chain uses TRBV12-3 or TRBV12-4 with TRBJ1-6, with TRBD1 identical over 7 bases. This CDR3 has 14 amino acids. V lost 3 bases to trimming and J lost 7 bases; unmatched junction nucleotides: 3. The CDR3 sequence: CASSFGTDNSPLHF. The CDR3 nucleotides read TGTGCCAGCAGTTTCGGGACAGACAATTCACCCCTCCACTTT.

This clonotype turned up a few times. This chain uses TRBV10-3 with TRBJ2-7; D is undetermined. Germline lookup yields CDR1 ENHRY and CDR2 SYGVKD. V was cut by 4 bases and J by 4 bases, with 14 bases left in between. The CDR3 consists of 14 residues. The CDR3 region is CAISVQGWSYEQYF. The CDR3 DNA reads as TGTGCCATCAGTGTACAAGGGTGGAGTTACGAGCAGTACTTC.

V usage is TRBV5-5 and J usage is TRBJ1-1; D is unresolved. The CDR3 covers 16 residues. Germline V gene sequence: CDR1 SGHKS, CDR2 YYEKEE (reference sequence). V lost 4 bases, J lost 5 bases, and 21 bases lay in between. The CDR3 here is CASSPRFWVGWTEAFF. CDR3 DNA sequence: TGTGCCAGCAGCCCTCGATTTTGGGTGGGTTGGACTGAAGCTTTCTTT.

This sequence joins TRBV15 and TRBJ2-1, with 12 bases aligning to TRBD2. The CDR3 is made up of 15 amino acids. V lost 5 bases to trimming and J lost 4 bases; unmatched junction nucleotides: 3. The germline gives CDR1 LNHNV, CDR2 YYDKDF (reference sequence). CDR3 sequence: CATSLTSGGYNEQFF. The CDR3 DNA reads as TGTGCCACCAGCTTGACTAGCGGGGGTTACAATGAGCAGTTCTTC.

The chain has TRBV29-1 and TRBJ2-7, with TRBD1 matching over 9 bases. This CDR3 is 14 amino acids long. Looked up from germline, CDR1 is SQVTM and CDR2 is ANQGSEA. Trimming took 4 bases from V and 7 from J; bases not matched to a gene: 11. The CDR3 bases are TGCAGCGTTGGGACAGGGGTTCTAGGGAGGGAGCAGTACTTC. Translated: CSVGTGVLGREQYF.

Here the CDR3 DNA reads TGCGCCAGCAGCCAAGTGGCGGGGCTTGAAGCTTTCTTT. Its protein product is CASSQVAGLEAFF. V is TRBV4-1 and J is TRBJ1-1; D may be TRBD1 (5 bases). The CDR3 contains 13 residues. V was trimmed by 1 base and J by 7 bases, leaving 10 bases between them. Per the germline V gene, CDR1 is MGHRA and CDR2 is YSYEKL.

The sample holds many counts of this clonotype. The V and J genes are TRBV7-9 and TRBJ1-2; D is undetermined. V shed 2 bases and J shed 5 bases, with 9 bases lying between them. This CDR3 contains 13 residues. Germline CDR1 reads SEHNR; CDR2 reads FQNEAQ (reference sequence). CDR3 loop: CASSLPQVYGYTF. CDR3 nucleotides: TGTGCCAGCAGCTTACCCCAGGTGTATGGCTACACCTTC.

A remark on this clonotype: The junction and the germline gene differ at one end; a read error may be behind it. The chain employs TRBV9 and TRBJ1-3; D remains unclear. The length of the CDR3 is 17 residues. Germline-derived CDR1 and CDR2 are SGDLS and YYNGEE. In DNA form, the CDR3 reads TGTGCCAGCAGTGTAGGTGGCAGCTTCCCCCTAGGAAACACCATATATTTT. Protein sequence: CASSVGGSFPLGNTIYF. Variable domain in full (rest from reference TRBV9 and TRBJ1-3): DSGVTQTPKHLITATGQRVTLRCSPRSGDLSVYWYQQSLDQGLQFLIQYYNGEERAKGNILERFSAQQFPDLHSELNLSSLELGDSALYFCASSVGGSFPLGNTIYFGEGSWLTVV.

The genes are TRBV28 and TRBJ2-7; the match to TRBD1 covers 10 bases. Trimming removed 2 bases from V and 4 bases from J; junction bases left unmatched: 8. The CDR3 totals 16 residues. The germline V gene encodes CDR1 MDHEN and CDR2 SYDVKM. The CDR3 loop is CASSLPWGQGMYEQYF. CDR3 nucleotides: TGTGCCAGCAGTTTACCCTGGGGACAGGGGATGTACGAGCAGTACTTC.

The sample holds a few counts of this clonotype. V gene TRBV10-3 combines with J gene TRBJ1-5; D unclear. The CDR3 is 14 amino acids. The V end lost 0 bases, the J end lost 4 bases, and 7 bases lay between the germline ends. Germline V lookup: CDR1 ENHRY, CDR2 SYGVKD. The chain's CDR3 is CAISESEGNQPQHF. In DNA, the CDR3 is TGTGCCATCAGTGAGTCGGAGGGAAATCAGCCCCAGCATTTT.

This clonotype was counted between two and nine times. This rearrangement joins TRBV11-2 to TRBJ2-7, with TRBD2 matching 7 bases. Germline V CDR1 and CDR2: SGHAT, FQNNGV. This CDR3 comprises 16 residues. V dropped 5 bases and J dropped 6; count of bases not matched to a gene: 16. The CDR3 sequence is CASSGILASMGSEQYF. Written as DNA, the CDR3 is TGTGCCAGCAGCGGAATACTAGCGTCAATGGGGAGCGAGCAGTACTTC.

The table lists this clonotype with a few counts. The genes are TRBV9 and TRBJ1-6; the D gene is possibly TRBD1 (5 bases). The CDR3 totals 14 residues. Trimming removed 0 bases at V and 10 bases at J, with 11 bases between. CDR1 is SGDLS and CDR2 is YYNGEE in the germline V gene. The CDR3 coding sequence is TGTGCCAGCAGCGTAGAGTCACAGGTATCACCCCTCCACTTT. This translates into CASSVESQVSPLHF.

This clonotype was counted at least ten times. The rearrangement joins TRBV29-1 to TRBJ2-7; D not certain. V lost 2 bases and J 3 bases, leaving 5 bases between the germline ends. This CDR3 has 11 residues. CDR1 is SQVTM and CDR2 is ANQGSEA in the germline V gene. Written as DNA, the CDR3 is TGCAGCGTTGAACTCAACTACGAGCAGTACTTC. Translated: CSVELNYEQYF.

V gene TRBV7-9 combines with J gene TRBJ2-5; 10 nucleotides line up with TRBD2. Germline V gives CDR1 SEHNR, CDR2 FQNEAQ (reference sequence). Unmatched junction bases numbered 13, after V lost 1 base and J lost 5 bases. The CDR3 covers 18 residues. This CDR3 reads CASSLVSLAGAVWETQYF. The CDR3 nucleotides are TGTGCCAGCAGCTTAGTCTCCCTAGCGGGAGCAGTTTGGGAGACCCAGTACTTC.

The gene calls are TRBV11-2 and TRBJ1-1; 11 nucleotides align to TRBD1. The germline V gene encodes CDR1 SGHAT and CDR2 FQNNGV. Trimming at V came to 1 base and at J to 6 bases, leaving 4 bases not matched to a gene. The CDR3 is 15 amino acids. DNA of the CDR3: TGTGCCAGCAGCTTAGGGACAGGGGGCTGGGCTGAAGCTTTCTTT. Protein product: CASSLGTGGWAEAFF.

The chain recombines TRBV10-1 with TRBJ2-1; 7 positions agree with TRBD1. This CDR3 spans 13 amino acids. After removal of 4 bases from V and 7 bases from J, the junction contained 4 bases not matched to a gene. Germline values: CDR1 WNHNN, CDR2 SYGVQD (reference sequence). The CDR3 region is CASSVDRWNEQFF. Written as DNA, the CDR3 is TGCGCCAGCAGTGTGGACAGGTGGAATGAGCAGTTCTTC.